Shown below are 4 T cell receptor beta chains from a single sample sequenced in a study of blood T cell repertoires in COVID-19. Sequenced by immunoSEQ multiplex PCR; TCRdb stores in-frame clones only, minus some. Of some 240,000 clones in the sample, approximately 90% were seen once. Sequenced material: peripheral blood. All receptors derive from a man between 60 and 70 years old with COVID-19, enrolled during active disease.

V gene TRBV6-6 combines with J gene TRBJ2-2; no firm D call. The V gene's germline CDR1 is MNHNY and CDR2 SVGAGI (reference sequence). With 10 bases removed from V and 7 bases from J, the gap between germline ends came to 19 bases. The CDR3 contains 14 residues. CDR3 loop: CATLSRLNSGELFF. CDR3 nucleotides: TGTGCCACCTTATCTAGGCTAAATAGCGGGGAGCTGTTTTTT.

The chain's CDR3 is CASRGANTEAFF. The CDR3 DNA follows: TGTGCCAGCAGGGGAGCGAACACTGAAGCTTTCTTT. The chain employs TRBV9 and TRBJ1-1, with no clear D. V was trimmed by 5 bases and J by 1 base, leaving 6 bases between them. Per germline, CDR1 SGDLS and CDR2 YYNGEE. The CDR3 has 12 amino acids.

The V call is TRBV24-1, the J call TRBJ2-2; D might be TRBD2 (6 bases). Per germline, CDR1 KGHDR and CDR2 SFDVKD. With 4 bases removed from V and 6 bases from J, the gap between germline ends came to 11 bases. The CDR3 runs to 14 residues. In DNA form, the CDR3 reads TGTGCCACCAGTGACGGGAGTTTAGCCGGGGAGCTGTTTTTT. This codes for CATSDGSLAGELFF.

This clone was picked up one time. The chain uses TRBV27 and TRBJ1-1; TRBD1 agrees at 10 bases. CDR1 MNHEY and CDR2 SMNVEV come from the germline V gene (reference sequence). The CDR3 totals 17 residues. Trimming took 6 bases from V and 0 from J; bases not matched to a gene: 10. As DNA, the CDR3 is TGTGCCAGCAGGAGGGGACAGGGGAACCCTATGAACACTGAAGCTTTCTTT. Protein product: CASRRGQGNPMNTEAFF.